These 7 T cell receptor beta chains came from one sample sequenced in a study of shared clonotypes between healthy human individuals. Produced via immunoSEQ multiplex PCR; TCRdb's table is partial and in-frame only. The table has 2,100,000 or so clones, approximately 96% seen once. Sequenced material: naive CD4+ T cells sorted from blood. Subset of the sample: CD45RA+ positively selected. The receptors were gathered from a man younger than 35 in good health.

The chain uses TRBV5-3 and TRBJ2-7, with TRBD2 matching 11 bases. TRBV5-3 falls under the ORF class, with uncertain function. The CDR3 covers 17 residues. J was trimmed by 3 bases and V by 4 bases; bases with no gene match: 12. The CDR3 coding sequence is TGTGCCAGAAGCGGGGGGCTACTAGCGGGAGAACTCTACGAGCAGTACTTC. Its protein is CARSGGLLAGELYEQYF.

This clone was detected only once. The chain employs TRBV5-6 and TRBJ2-5; D unclear. Germline V gives CDR1 SGHDT, CDR2 YYEEEE. V shed 2 bases and J shed 4 bases, with 12 bases lying between them. This CDR3 region has 14 residues. The CDR3 coding sequence is TGTGCCAGCAGCTTTTATTTACTGGGAGAGACCCAGTACTTC. Its translation is CASSFYLLGETQYF.

The V gene is TRBV7-2, the J gene TRBJ2-5; 8 bases line up with TRBD2. The CDR3 is 16 amino acids. V was pared by 5 bases and J by 5 bases, with 13 bases of the junction left unmatched. Germline V lookup: CDR1 SGHTA, CDR2 FQGNSA. CDR3 bases: TGTGCCAGCAGCCCGCGGACTAGCCCTATGAGCGAGACCCAGTACTTC. Amino acid sequence: CASSPRTSPMSETQYF. The full variable domain, with the rest looked up from reference TRBV7-2 and TRBJ2-5, is GAGVSQSPSNKVTEKGKDVELRCDPISGHTALYWYRQSLGQGLEFLIYFQGNSAPDKSGLPSDRFSAERTGGSVSTLTIQRTQQEDSAVYLCASSPRTSPMSETQYFGPGTRLLVL.

The table lists this clone with a count of one. The chain recombines TRBV23-1 with TRBJ1-2, with 9 bases that match TRBD1. TRBV23-1 is treated as an ORF (open reading frame) with a function not yet certain. The CDR3 length is 12 residues. V dropped 8 bases and J dropped 8; count of bases not matched to a gene: 6. In nucleotides, the CDR3 is TGCGCCAGCTGGGACAGGGTAAACGGCTACACCTTC. Translated, it gives CASWDRVNGYTF.

V and J are TRBV13 and TRBJ2-1; 9 nucleotides match TRBD2. The V gene's germline CDR1 is PRHDT and CDR2 FYEKMQ (reference sequence). The CDR3 loop spans 18 amino acids. J lost 0 bases, V lost 2 bases, and 8 bases had no gene match. The CDR3 loop reads CASSLYSGGLSSYNEQFF. The CDR3 DNA reads TGTGCCAGCAGCTTATACAGCGGGGGGCTAAGCTCCTACAATGAGCAGTTCTTC. Filled out from reference TRBV13 and TRBJ2-1, the complete variable domain reads AAGVIQSPRHLIKEKRETATLKCYPIPRHDTVYWYQQGPGQDPQFLISFYEKMQSDKGSIPDRFSAQQFSDYHSELNMSSLELGDSALYFCASSLYSGGLSSYNEQFFGPGTRLTVL.

The CDR3 bases are TGTGCCAGCAGTTACTCGAGCGGGAGGCCCACCTACGAGCAGTACTTC. It yields the protein CASSYSSGRPTYEQYF. The rearrangement links TRBV6-6 to TRBJ2-7, with 9 bases identical to TRBD2. The CDR3 spans 16 residues. Germline V gene sequence: CDR1 MNHNY, CDR2 SVGAGI (reference sequence). V dropped 0 bases and J dropped 2; count of bases not matched to a gene: 5.

Concerning this clone: The identical CDR3 is also encoded by other nucleotide sequences in the sample. The chain uses TRBV10-2 and TRBJ2-1; no definite D call. The germline V gene encodes CDR1 WSHSY and CDR2 SAAADI. V shed 1 base and J shed 7 bases, with 2 bases lying between them. The CDR3 runs 11 residues. CDR3 bases: TGCGCCAGCAGTGAGTTAAATGAGCAGTTCTTC. It is translated as CASSELNEQFF.